This is a list of T cell receptor beta chains from one sample in a study of cytomegalovirus exposure and HLA in healthy donors. Assay used: immunoSEQ multiplex PCR; TCRdb lists only in-frame clones, some missing. The repertoire holds some 200,000 clones, with about 80% as singletons. What was sequenced was PBMCs. These receptors originate from a woman between 45 and 60 years old in good health and CMV-seropositive. The CDR3 runs from the conserved cysteine through the conserved F or W. The D gene is left open where the match is weak. Clone size is given for some rows only: seen once, a few or many times, or a class if the clone is expanded.

clone size | J gene | D gene | V gene | CDR3 DNA | CDR3 protein
NA | TRBJ2-1 | TRBD1 | TRBV7-3 | TGTGCCAGCAGCTTAACCCGGACAGGGGGCTTCAATGAGCAGTTCTTC | CASSLTRTGGFNEQFF
NA | TRBJ1-5 | NA | TRBV7-6 | TGTGCCAGCAGCCCCCTAGGGGGGGCGGCGAATCAGCCCCAGCATTTT | CASSPLGGAANQPQHF
NA | TRBJ1-1 | NA | TRBV5-6 | TGTGCCAGCAGCGCACAGGGACGGAACACTGAAGCTTTCTTT | CASSAQGRNTEAFF
NA | TRBJ2-3 | NA | TRBV10-3 | TGTGCCATCAAATCGGGGGGCCGCACAGATACGCAGTATTTT | CAIKSGGRTDTQYF
NA | TRBJ1-1 | NA | TRBV28 | TGTGCCAGCAGCGGAGGGGGGGTCGGCACTGAAGCTTTCTTT | CASSGGGVGTEAFF
NA | TRBJ2-2 | NA | TRBV5-4 | TGTGCCAGCAGCTGGGCCCCGCACACGAACACCGGGGAGCTGTTTTTT | CASSWAPHTNTGELFF
NA | TRBJ1-1 | TRBD1 | TRBV5-1 | TGCGCCAGCAGCCAGGGACAGTACGAGGGGAACACTGAAGCTTTCTTT | CASSQGQYEGNTEAFF
NA | TRBJ1-1 | TRBD1 | TRBV6-5 | TGTGCCAGCAGTCCCTACGACAGGGTGAACACTGAAGCTTTCTTT | CASSPYDRVNTEAFF
NA | TRBJ1-1 | NA | TRBV6-5 | TGTGCCAGCAGTGAAAAAAGGGGGAGCACTGAAGCTTTCTTT | CASSEKRGSTEAFF
NA | TRBJ1-3 | NA | TRBV2 | TGTGCCAGCAGGAAAGGGGATCCAGGAGGAAACACCATATATTTT | CASRKGDPGGNTIYF
NA | TRBJ1-1 | NA | TRBV7-9 | TGTGCCAGCAGACCCATCTCGACAACTAACACTGAAGCTTTCTTT | CASRPISTTNTEAFF
NA | TRBJ1-5 | NA | TRBV6-6 | TGTGCCAGCAACGGGGGGAGTCAGCCCCAGCATTTT | CASNGGSQPQHF
NA | TRBJ2-1 | TRBD1 | TRBV5-4 | TGTGCCAGCAGGGCCGGTCGACAGGGGGCAGGGAATGAGCAGTTCTTC | CASRAGRQGAGNEQFF
NA | TRBJ2-1 | TRBD2 | TRBV4-2 | TGTGCCAGCAGCCAAGATGGGAGCGGGGGGGCCCGCAAGCAGTTCTTC | CASSQDGSGGARKQFF
NA | TRBJ2-1 | TRBD2 | TRBV4-2 | TGTGCCAGCAGCCAAGGAACTAGCGGGGGGGCATACAATGAGCAGTTCTTC | CASSQGTSGGAYNEQFF
NA | TRBJ1-3 | NA | TRBV5-1 | TGCGCCAGCAGCTTGGGCGGGGGAGGCTCTGGAAACACCATATATTTT | CASSLGGGGSGNTIYF
few | TRBJ1-5 | NA | TRBV30 | TGTGCCTGGAACCCAAGGGGTAGCAATCAGCCCCAGCATTTT | CAWNPRGSNQPQHF
NA | TRBJ2-3 | TRBD1 | TRBV28 | TGTGCCAGCAGACGACAGGGGACAGATACGCAGTATTTT | CASRRQGTDTQYF
NA | TRBJ2-7 | TRBD1 | TRBV9 | TGTGCCAGCAGCCGCTACTGGGGACAGGGGGGCTACGAGCAGTACTTC | CASSRYWGQGGYEQYF
NA | TRBJ2-5 | TRBD2 | TRBV7-9 | TGTGCCAGCAGGGGGCGGGGGCAAGAGACCCAGTACTTC | CASRGRGQETQYF
NA | TRBJ2-5 | TRBD1 | TRBV5-1 | TGCGCCAGCAGCTTGGGACAGGGAGAGACCCAGTACTTC | CASSLGQGETQYF
NA | TRBJ1-5 | NA | TRBV11-3 | TGTGCCAGCAGGTGGTTGGCATCCGGGACACACAATCAGCCCCAGCATTTT | CASRWLASGTHNQPQHF
NA | TRBJ1-2 | TRBD1 | TRBV13 | TGTGCCAGCAGCTTAGGTTGGGGACAGGGGTATGGCTACACCTTC | CASSLGWGQGYGYTF
NA | TRBJ1-5 | TRBD1 | TRBV28 | TGTGCCAGCAGTTCGACTGACAGGGGCAGGGATCAGCCCCAGCATTTT | CASSSTDRGRDQPQHF
NA | TRBJ2-7 | NA | TRBV6-6 | TGTGCCAGCAGTTACTCAGGACAGAGGGACGAGCAGTACTTC | CASSYSGQRDEQYF
NA | TRBJ2-6 | TRBD1 | TRBV19 | TGTGCCAGCAAAGCTTGGACAGGGTCTGGGGCCAACGTCCTGACTTTC | CASKAWTGSGANVLTF
NA | TRBJ2-7 | TRBD1 | TRBV6-5 | TGTGCCAGCAGTGAGGGGACAGGTACCTACGAGCAGTACTTC | CASSEGTGTYEQYF
once | TRBJ2-2 | NA | TRBV7-6 | TGTGCCAGCACTACCAACCCCGGGAGCACCGGGGAGCTGTTTTTT | CASTTNPGSTGELFF
NA | TRBJ2-3 | NA | TRBV7-3 | TGTGCCAGCAGCTTAGATGGGACCCCGCGGGGCACGCAGTATTTT | CASSLDGTPRGTQYF